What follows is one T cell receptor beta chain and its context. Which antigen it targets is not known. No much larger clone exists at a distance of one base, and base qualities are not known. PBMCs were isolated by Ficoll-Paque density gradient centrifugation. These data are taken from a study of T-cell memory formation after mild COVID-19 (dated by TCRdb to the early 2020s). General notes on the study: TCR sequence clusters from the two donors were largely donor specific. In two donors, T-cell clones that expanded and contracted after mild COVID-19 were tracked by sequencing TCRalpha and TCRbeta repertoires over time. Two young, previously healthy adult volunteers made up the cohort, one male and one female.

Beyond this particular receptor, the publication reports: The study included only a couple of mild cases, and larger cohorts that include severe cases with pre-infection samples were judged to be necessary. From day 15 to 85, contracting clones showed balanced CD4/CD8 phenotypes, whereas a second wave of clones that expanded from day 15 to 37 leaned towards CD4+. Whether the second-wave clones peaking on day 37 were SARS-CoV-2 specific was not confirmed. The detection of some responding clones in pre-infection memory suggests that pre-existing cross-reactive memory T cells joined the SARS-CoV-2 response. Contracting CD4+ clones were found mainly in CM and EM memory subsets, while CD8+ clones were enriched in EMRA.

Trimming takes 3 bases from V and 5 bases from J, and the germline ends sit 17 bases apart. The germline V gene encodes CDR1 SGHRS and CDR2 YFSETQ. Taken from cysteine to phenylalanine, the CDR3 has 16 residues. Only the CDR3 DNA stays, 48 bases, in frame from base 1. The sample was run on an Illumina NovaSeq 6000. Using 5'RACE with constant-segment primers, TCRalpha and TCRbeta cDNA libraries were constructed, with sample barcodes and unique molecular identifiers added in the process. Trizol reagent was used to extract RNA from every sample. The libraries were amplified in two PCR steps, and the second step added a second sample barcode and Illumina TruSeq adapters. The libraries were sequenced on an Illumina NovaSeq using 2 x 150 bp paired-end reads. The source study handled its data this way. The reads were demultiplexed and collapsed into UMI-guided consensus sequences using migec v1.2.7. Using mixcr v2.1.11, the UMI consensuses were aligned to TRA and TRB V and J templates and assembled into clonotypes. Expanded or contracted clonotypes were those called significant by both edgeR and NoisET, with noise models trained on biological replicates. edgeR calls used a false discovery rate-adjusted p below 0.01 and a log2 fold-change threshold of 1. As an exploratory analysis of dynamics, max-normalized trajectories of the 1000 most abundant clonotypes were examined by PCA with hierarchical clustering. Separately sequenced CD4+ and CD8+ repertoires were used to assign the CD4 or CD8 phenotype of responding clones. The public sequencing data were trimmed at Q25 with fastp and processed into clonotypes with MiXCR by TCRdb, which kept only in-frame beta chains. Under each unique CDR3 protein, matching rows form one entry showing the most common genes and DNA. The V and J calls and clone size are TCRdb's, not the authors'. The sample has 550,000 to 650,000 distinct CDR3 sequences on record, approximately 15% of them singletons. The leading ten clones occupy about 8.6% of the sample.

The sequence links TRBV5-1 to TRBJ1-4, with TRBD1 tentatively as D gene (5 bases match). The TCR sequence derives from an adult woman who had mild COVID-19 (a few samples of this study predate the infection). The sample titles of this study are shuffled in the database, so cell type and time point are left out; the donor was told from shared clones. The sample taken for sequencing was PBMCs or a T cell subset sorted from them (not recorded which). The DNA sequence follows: TGCGCCAGCAGCTCTGCCCTAAGGGGTTCGAATGAAAAACTGTTTTTT. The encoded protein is CASSSALRGSNEKLFF. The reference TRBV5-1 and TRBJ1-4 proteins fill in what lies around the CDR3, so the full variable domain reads KAGVTQTPRYLIKTRGQQVTLSCSPISGHRSVSWYQQTPGQGLQFLFEYFSETQRNKGNFPGRFSGRQFSNSRSEMNVSTLELGDSALYLCASSSALRGSNEKLFFGSGTQLSVL.